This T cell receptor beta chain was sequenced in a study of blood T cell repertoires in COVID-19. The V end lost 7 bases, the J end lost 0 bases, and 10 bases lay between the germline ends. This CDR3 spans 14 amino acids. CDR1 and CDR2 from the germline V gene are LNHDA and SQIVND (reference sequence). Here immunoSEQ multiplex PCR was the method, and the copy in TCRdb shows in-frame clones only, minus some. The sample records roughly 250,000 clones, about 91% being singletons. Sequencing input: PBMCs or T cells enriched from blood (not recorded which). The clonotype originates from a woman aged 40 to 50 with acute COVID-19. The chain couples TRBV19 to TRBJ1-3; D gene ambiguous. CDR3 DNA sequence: TGTGCCAGTAATACCGGTCCCTCTGGAAACACCATATATTTT. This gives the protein CASNTGPSGNTIYF.